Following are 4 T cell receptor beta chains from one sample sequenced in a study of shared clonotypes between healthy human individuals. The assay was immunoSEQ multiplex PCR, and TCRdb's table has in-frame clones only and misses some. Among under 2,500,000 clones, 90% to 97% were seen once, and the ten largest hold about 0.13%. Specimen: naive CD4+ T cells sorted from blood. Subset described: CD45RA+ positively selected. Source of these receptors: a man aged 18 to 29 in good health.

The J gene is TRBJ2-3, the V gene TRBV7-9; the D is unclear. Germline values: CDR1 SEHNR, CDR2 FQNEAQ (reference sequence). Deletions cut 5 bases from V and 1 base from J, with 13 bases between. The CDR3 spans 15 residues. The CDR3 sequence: CASSLGPRGTDTQYF. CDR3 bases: TGTGCCAGCAGCCTGGGTCCCCGGGGCACAGATACGCAGTATTTT.

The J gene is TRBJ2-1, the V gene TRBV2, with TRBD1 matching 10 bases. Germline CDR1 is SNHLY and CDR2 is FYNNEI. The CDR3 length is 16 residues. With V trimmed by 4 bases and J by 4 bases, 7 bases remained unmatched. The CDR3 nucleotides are TGTGCCAGCAGTGTTCAGGGGACAGGGGTGTACAATGAGCAGTTCTTC. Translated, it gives CASSVQGTGVYNEQFF.

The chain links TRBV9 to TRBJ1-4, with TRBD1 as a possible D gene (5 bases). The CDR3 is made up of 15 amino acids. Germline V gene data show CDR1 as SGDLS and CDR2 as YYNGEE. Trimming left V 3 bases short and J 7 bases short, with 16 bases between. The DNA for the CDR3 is TGTGCCAGCAGCGGCTCCCAAGGGGTGGGTGAAAAACTGTTTTTT. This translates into CASSGSQGVGEKLFF.

The CDR3 spells CASSSVGTGVPGELFF. CDR3 DNA sequence: TGTGCCAGCAGCTCGGTCGGGACAGGGGTCCCCGGGGAGCTGTTTTTT. The V and J genes are TRBV7-2 and TRBJ2-2; 10 bases are a match to TRBD1. Trimming took 4 bases from V and 6 from J; bases not matched to a gene: 8. CDR1 and CDR2 from the germline V gene are SGHTA and FQGNSA. There are 16 residues in the CDR3.